The present T cell receptor (beta chain) was sequenced within a study of cytomegalovirus exposure and HLA in healthy donors. Sequencing was performed with immunoSEQ multiplex PCR; in TCRdb, only in-frame clones are kept and a portion is missing. Of about 74,000 clones in the sample, roughly 94% were seen once. In germline, CDR1 is MGHDK, CDR2 SYGVNS. Trimming took 8 bases from V and 8 from J, leaving 12 bases between them. CDR3 length equals 12 residues. The sequencing sample was made of PBMCs. This clonotype was obtained from a young woman in good health and CMV-seropositive. The chain joins TRBV25-1 to TRBJ1-4, with D possibly TRBD1 on 5 matching bases. CDR3 in amino acids: CASGQGFEKLFF. The CDR3 region has the DNA TGTGCCAGCGGGCAGGGCTTCGAAAAACTGTTTTTT.